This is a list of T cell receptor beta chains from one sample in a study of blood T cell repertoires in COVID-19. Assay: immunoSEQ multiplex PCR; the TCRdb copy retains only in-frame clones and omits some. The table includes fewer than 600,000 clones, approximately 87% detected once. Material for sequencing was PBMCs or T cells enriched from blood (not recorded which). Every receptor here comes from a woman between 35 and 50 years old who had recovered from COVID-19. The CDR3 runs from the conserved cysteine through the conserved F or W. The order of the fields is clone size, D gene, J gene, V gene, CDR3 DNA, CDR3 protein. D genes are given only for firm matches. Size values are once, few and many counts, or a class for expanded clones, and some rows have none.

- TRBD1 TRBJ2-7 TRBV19 TGTGCCAGTAGTACTGGGACAGGGCAAAGCTCCTACGAGCAGTACTTC CASSTGTGQSSYEQYF
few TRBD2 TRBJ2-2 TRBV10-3 TGTGCCATCAGTGACGCTCTAGCGGGAGGATTTTACGGGGAGCTGTTTTTT CAISDALAGGFYGELFF
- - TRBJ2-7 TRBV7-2 TGTGCCAGCAGGGTGGACGGGGTAGCCTACGAGCAGTACTTC CASRVDGVAYEQYF
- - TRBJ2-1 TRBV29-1 TGCAGCGTTGAAAGGGCGGGAAGACCCTACAATGAGCAGTTCTTC CSVERAGRPYNEQFF
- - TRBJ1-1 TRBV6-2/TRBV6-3 TGTGCCAGCAGCTCGGGGAGTTGGGCTTTCTTT CASSSGSWAFF
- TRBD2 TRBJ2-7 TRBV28 TGTGCCAGCAGTTTAGTGGTAGCGGGGGTTTCCTACGAGCAGTACTTC CASSLVVAGVSYEQYF
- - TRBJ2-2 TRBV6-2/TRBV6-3 TGTGCCAGCAGTGAGATAGCAGGGGAGCTGTTTTTT CASSEIAGELFF
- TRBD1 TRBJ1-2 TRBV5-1 TGCGCCAGCAGCGGGGGACAGGGGGTTTATGGCTACACCTTC CASSGGQGVYGYTF
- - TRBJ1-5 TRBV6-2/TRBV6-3 TGTGCCAGCAGTTATCCGGGAGGAGGGGGCAATCAGCCCCAGCATTTT CASSYPGGGGNQPQHF
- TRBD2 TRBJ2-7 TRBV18 TGTGCCAGCTCACCCCTTAGCGGGAACTACGAGCAGTACTTC CASSPLSGNYEQYF
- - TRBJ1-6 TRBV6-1 TGTGCCAGCAGTGAATACAGGAGCTCCTATAATTCACCCCTCCACTTT CASSEYRSSYNSPLHF
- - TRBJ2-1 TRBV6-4 TGTGCCAGCAGTGACTCGATGGTTAACCGACTGAACAATGAGCAGTTCTTC CASSDSMVNRLNNEQFF
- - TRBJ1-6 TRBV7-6 TGTGCCAGCAGCTCTACTTGGGCGAATTCACCCCTCCACTTT CASSSTWANSPLHF
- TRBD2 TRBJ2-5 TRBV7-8 TGTGCCAGCAGCCGAGCCCCCAGCGGGAGTGGCCAAGAGACCCAGTACTTC CASSRAPSGSGQETQYF
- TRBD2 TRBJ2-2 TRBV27 TGTGCCAGCATGGGACTAGCGGCCAACACCGGGGAGCTGTTTTTT CASMGLAANTGELFF
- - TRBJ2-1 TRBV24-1 TGTGCCACCAGTGATAAAGGGGGAAGTGAGCAGTTCTTC CATSDKGGSEQFF
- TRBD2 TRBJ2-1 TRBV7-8 TGTGCCAGCAGCTTAGCTGGTAGGCTAGCGGGAGGGTCCTACAATGAGCAGTTCTTC CASSLAGRLAGGSYNEQFF